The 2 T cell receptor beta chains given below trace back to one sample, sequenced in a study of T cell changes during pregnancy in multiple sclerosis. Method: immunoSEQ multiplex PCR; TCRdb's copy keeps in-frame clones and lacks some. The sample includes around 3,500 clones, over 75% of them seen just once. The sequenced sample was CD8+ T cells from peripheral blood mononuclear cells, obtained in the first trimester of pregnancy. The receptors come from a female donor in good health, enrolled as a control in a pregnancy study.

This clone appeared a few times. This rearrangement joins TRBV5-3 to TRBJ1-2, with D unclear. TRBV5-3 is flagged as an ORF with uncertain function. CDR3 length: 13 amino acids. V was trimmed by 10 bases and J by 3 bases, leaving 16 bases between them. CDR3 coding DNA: TGTGCCCCAAGTTTGGGTGGGCACTATGGCTACACCTTC. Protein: CAPSLGGHYGYTF.

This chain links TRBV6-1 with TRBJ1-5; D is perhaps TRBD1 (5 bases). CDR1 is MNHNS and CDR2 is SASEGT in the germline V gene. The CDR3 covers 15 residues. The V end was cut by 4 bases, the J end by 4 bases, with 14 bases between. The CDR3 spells CASSGAGLGNQPQHF. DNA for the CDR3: TGTGCCAGCAGTGGGGCAGGGTTGGGGAATCAGCCCCAGCATTTT.